These 18 T cell receptor beta chains were all obtained from the same sample, sequenced in a study of CD8+ T cells in alopecia areata. The authors extracted RNA and reverse transcribed it into cDNA as the sequencing template. Method: immunoSEQ multiplex PCR; TCRdb's copy keeps in-frame clones and lacks some. Altogether about 110,000 clones are present, approximately 50% being singletons, with the ten largest covering 23%. The sequencing input was NKG2D-low CD8+ T cells sorted from blood. The receptors shown here come from a human donor with alopecia areata.

This clone has a handful of counts. The V and J genes are TRBV13 and TRBJ1-1; no reliable D call. The V end lost 1 base, the J end lost 2 bases, and 2 bases lay between the germline ends. CDR3 size: 12 residues. CDR1 PRHDT and CDR2 FYEKMQ come from the germline V gene (reference sequence). In nucleotides, the CDR3 is TGTGCCAGCAGCTTAGACAACACTGAAGCTTTCTTT. It specifies CASSLDNTEAFF.

This chain connects TRBV15 to TRBJ2-2; no clear D. Between the trimmed V and J ends, which lost 5 bases and 6 bases, there was a span of 13 bases. There are 14 residues in the CDR3. The germline V gene has CDR1 LNHNV and CDR2 YYDKDF (reference sequence). The CDR3 nucleotides read TGTGCCACCAGCGGACGGAGCTTAGCCGGGGAGCTGTTTTTT. Protein product: CATSGRSLAGELFF.

The chain has TRBV9 and TRBJ1-1; D is unclear. The ends were cut back, 0 bases at V and 0 bases at J, with 3 bases in the middle. CDR1 is SGDLS, CDR2 YYNGEE, per germline. This CDR3 region has 13 residues. The CDR3 here is CASSVAVNTEAFF. CDR3 in DNA: TGTGCCAGCAGCGTAGCGGTGAACACTGAAGCTTTCTTT.

The sample holds a few counts of this clone. The chain carries TRBV28 and TRBJ1-4; 8 bases are shared with TRBD1. The CDR3 sequence is 14 residues long. Germline assignment: CDR1 MDHEN and CDR2 SYDVKM. Trimming at V came to 6 bases and at J to 8 bases, leaving 8 bases not matched to a gene. CDR3 in DNA: TGTGCCAGCAGCCCGGGACAGGATAACGAAAAACTGTTTTTT. This codes for CASSPGQDNEKLFF.

The rearrangement joins TRBV4-1 to TRBJ1-5; no clear D gene. Germline V gene sequence: CDR1 MGHRA, CDR2 YSYEKL. CDR3 length: 16 residues. V was trimmed by 1 base and J by 2 bases, leaving 12 bases between them. The CDR3 reads CASSQARAQGNQPQHF. CDR3 nucleotides: TGCGCCAGCAGCCAAGCTCGGGCTCAGGGCAATCAGCCCCAGCATTTT.

This clone was counted once. The sample has other DNA sequences that encode this CDR3 too. The chain couples TRBV27 to TRBJ2-1, with D possibly matching TRBD2 (5 bases). V lost 4 bases, J lost 4 bases, and 11 bases lay in between. The germline V gene has CDR1 MNHEY and CDR2 SMNVEV (reference sequence). The CDR3 contains 14 residues. CDR3 sequence (DNA): TGTGCCAGCAGTTCGAGCGGCGGTTACAATGAGCAGTTCTTC. Translated: CASSSSGGYNEQFF.

This clone has a handful of counts. This chain connects TRBV7-9 to TRBJ2-4, with D perhaps matching TRBD1 (5 bases). Trimming took 5 bases from V and 0 from J, leaving 17 bases between them. The CDR3 spans 17 residues. Germline CDR1 is SEHNR and CDR2 is FQNEAQ (reference sequence). In nucleotides, the CDR3 is TGTGCCAGCAGCCCGTCGACAGACTTTATAGCCAAAAACATTCAGTACTTC. It specifies CASSPSTDFIAKNIQYF.

About this clone itself: Within the sample, other DNA sequences also encode this same CDR3. The chain employs TRBV6-6 and TRBJ2-1; D unclear. The CDR3 is made up of 12 amino acids. CDR1 is MNHNY, CDR2 SVGAGI, per germline (reference sequence). V shed 5 bases and J shed 6 bases, with 8 bases lying between them. CDR3 in amino acids: CASSPISNEQFF. In DNA, the CDR3 is TGTGCCAGCAGTCCGATTTCCAATGAGCAGTTCTTC.

The chain recombines TRBV2 with TRBJ2-3; 8 nucleotides agree with TRBD2. The CDR3 extends over 15 amino acids. From germline, CDR1 is SNHLY and CDR2 FYNNEI. Germline trimming cut 6 bases from V and 2 bases from J; bases unmatched to any gene: 7. CDR3 DNA: TGTGCCAGCAGAGGGTCGGGGGGGCTCACAGATACGCAGTATTTT. Amino acids: CASRGSGGLTDTQYF.

The chain links TRBV13 to TRBJ2-1; D may be TRBD1 (6 bases). CDR1 and CDR2 from the germline V gene are PRHDT and FYEKMQ (reference sequence). V was shortened by 0 bases and J by 4 bases, with 7 bases between the two germline ends. The CDR3 has 14 amino acids. This chain's CDR3 is CASSLGTGYNEQFF. In DNA form, the CDR3 reads TGTGCCAGCAGCTTAGGGACAGGTTACAATGAGCAGTTCTTC.

This clone was observed a single time. The CDR3: CASSYGGGNQPQHF. CDR3 DNA sequence: TGTGCCAGCAGCTATGGTGGAGGCAATCAGCCCCAGCATTTT. The chain joins TRBV7-9 to TRBJ1-5; D gene uncertain. Trimming removed 4 bases at V and 2 bases at J, with 9 bases between. CDR1 and CDR2 (germline): SEHNR, FQNEAQ (reference sequence). CDR3 length equals 14 residues.

The chain recombines TRBV5-1 with TRBJ2-7, with TRBD1 identical over 8 bases. This CDR3 region has 12 residues. Germline values: CDR1 SGHRS, CDR2 YFSETQ. Germline trimming cut 1 base from V and 7 bases from J; bases unmatched to any gene: 1. CDR3 region: CASSLRQGEQYF. In DNA, the CDR3 is TGCGCCAGCAGCTTGCGACAGGGGGAGCAGTACTTC.

This clone was detected only a few times. The chain employs TRBV19 and TRBJ2-1; 14 nucleotides match TRBD2. The ends lost 6 bases at V and 4 bases at J; junction bases unmatched: 2. CDR1 LNHDA and CDR2 SQIVND come from the germline V gene (reference sequence). This CDR3 is built from 15 residues. The DNA of the CDR3 is TGTGCCAGTAGAGGGACTAGCGGGGGATACAATGAGCAGTTCTTC. It translates to CASRGTSGGYNEQFF.

Concerning this clone: Different DNA sequences within this sample yield the same CDR3. The J gene is TRBJ2-1, the V gene TRBV29-1; D ambiguous. V lost 4 bases and J 5 bases, leaving 6 bases between the germline ends. The CDR3 extends over 11 amino acids. Germline CDR1 SQVTM, CDR2 ANQGSEA. The CDR3 loop reads CSVVLDNEQFF. The CDR3 DNA sequence: TGCAGCGTTGTATTAGACAATGAGCAGTTCTTC.

The J gene is TRBJ2-7, the V gene TRBV6-1; 10 bases fit TRBD2. The CDR3 has 15 amino acids. J was trimmed by 7 bases and V by 3 bases; bases with no gene match: 9. Germline V gene sequence: CDR1 MNHNS, CDR2 SASEGT. CDR3 amino acids: CASSEQSSGSREQYF. CDR3 DNA sequence: TGTGCCAGCAGTGAGCAATCTAGCGGGAGTCGGGAGCAGTACTTC.

This clone was observed a handful of times. This chain joins TRBV4-1 and TRBJ2-5, with unresolved D. Germline V lookup: CDR1 MGHRA, CDR2 YSYEKL. Trimming pared 3 bases from V and 6 bases from J, leaving 17 bases between. The CDR3 has 15 amino acids. CDR3 DNA: TGCGCCAGCAGCCACGAAAACGAGCCCCCTCAGACCCAGTACTTC. It encodes CASSHENEPPQTQYF.

In its sample, this clone was seen a few times. CDR3 loop: CASTSRGSSGANVLTF. The CDR3 DNA reads as TGTGCCAGCACTTCACGGGGGAGCTCTGGGGCCAACGTCCTGACTTTC. V usage is TRBV13 and J usage is TRBJ2-6, with D tentatively TRBD2 (6 bases). V lost 7 bases and J lost 0, with 13 bases in between. Per germline, CDR1 PRHDT and CDR2 FYEKMQ (reference sequence). CDR3 length: 16 amino acids. Full variable domain (outside the CDR3, taken from reference TRBV13 and TRBJ2-6): AAGVIQSPRHLIKEKRETATLKCYPIPRHDTVYWYQQGPGQDPQFLISFYEKMQSDKGSIPDRFSAQQFSDYHSELNMSSLELGDSALYFCASTSRGSSGANVLTFGAGSRLTVL.

The CDR3 bases are TGTGCCAGTAGCCCTGGACAGGGGAGTTCCTACGAGCAGTACTTC. Encoded protein: CASSPGQGSSYEQYF. The chain has TRBV19 and TRBJ2-7, with 9 bases aligning to TRBD1. This CDR3 comprises 15 residues. Germline CDR1 LNHDA, CDR2 SQIVND (reference sequence). With 6 bases clipped from V and 1 base from J, the junction kept 7 bases outside the gene matches. The whole variable domain, remainder taken from reference TRBV19 and TRBJ2-7, is DGGITQSPKYLFRKEGQNVTLSCEQNLNHDAMYWYRQDPGQGLRLIYYSQIVNDFQKGDIAEGYSVSREKKESFPLTVTSAQKNPTAFYLCASSPGQGSSYEQYFGPGTRLTVT.